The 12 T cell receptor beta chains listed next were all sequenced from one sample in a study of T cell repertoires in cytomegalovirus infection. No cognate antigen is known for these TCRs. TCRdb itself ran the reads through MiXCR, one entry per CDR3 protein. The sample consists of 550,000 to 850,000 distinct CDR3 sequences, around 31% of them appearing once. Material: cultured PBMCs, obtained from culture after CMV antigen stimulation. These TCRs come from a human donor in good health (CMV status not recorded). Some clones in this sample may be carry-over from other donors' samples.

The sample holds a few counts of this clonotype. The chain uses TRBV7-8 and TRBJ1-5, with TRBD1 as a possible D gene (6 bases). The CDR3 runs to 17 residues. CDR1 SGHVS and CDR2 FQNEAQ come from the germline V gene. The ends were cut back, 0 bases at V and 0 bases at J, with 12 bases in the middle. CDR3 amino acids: CASSLAFNRASNQPQHF. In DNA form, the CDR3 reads TGTGCCAGCAGCTTAGCTTTTAACAGGGCTAGCAATCAGCCCCAGCATTTT.

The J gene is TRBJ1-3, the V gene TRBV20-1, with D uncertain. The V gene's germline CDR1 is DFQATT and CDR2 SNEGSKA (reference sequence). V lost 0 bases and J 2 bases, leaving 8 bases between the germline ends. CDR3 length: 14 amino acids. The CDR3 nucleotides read TGCAGTGCTAGAGAAGGGTTTACTGGAAACACCATATATTTT. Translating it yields CSAREGFTGNTIYF.

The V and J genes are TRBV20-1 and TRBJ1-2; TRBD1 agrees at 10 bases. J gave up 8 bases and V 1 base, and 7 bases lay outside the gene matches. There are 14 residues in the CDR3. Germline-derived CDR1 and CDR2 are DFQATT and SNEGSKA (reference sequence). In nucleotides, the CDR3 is TGCAGTGCTAGAGGCGACAGGGGGCTGGGCGGCTACACCTTC. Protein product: CSARGDRGLGGYTF.

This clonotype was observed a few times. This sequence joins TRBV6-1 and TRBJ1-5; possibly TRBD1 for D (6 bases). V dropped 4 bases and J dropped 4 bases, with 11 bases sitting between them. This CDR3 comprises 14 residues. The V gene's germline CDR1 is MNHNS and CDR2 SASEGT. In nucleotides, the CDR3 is TGTGCCAGCAGTGTGACAGGTCATAATCAGCCCCAGCATTTT. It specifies CASSVTGHNQPQHF.

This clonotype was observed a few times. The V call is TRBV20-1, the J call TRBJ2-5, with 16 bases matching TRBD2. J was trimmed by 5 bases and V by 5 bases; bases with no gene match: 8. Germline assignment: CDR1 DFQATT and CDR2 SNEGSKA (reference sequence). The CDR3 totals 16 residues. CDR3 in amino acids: CSAGTSGRALGETQYF. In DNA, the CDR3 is TGCAGTGCTGGGACTAGCGGGAGGGCCTTGGGGGAGACCCAGTACTTC.

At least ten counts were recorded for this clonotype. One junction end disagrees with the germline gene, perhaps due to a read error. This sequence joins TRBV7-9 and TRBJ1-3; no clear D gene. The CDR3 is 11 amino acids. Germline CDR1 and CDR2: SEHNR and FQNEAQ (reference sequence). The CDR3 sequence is CATAPEGFVHF. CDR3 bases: TGTGCCACCGCCCCAGAGGGTTTTGTTCATTTT.

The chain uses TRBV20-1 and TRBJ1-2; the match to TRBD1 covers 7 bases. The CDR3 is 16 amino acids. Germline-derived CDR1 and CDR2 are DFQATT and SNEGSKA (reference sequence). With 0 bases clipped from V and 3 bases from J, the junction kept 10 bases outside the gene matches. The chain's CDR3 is CSARDRGQGGDYGYTF. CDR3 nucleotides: TGCAGTGCTAGAGATAGAGGGCAGGGGGGAGACTATGGCTACACCTTC.

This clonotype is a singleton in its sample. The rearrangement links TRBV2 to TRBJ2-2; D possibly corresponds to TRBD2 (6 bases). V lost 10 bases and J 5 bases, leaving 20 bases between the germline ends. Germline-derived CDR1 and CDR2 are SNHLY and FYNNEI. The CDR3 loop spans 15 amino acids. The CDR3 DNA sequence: TGTGCCACCCAAGGATCAGTTGGGGGGACCGGGGAGCTGTTTTTT. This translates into CATQGSVGGTGELFF.

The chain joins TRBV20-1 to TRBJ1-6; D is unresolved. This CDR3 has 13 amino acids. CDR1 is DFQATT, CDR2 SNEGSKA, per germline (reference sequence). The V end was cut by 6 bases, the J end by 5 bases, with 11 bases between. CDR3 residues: CSAAQRHNSPLHF. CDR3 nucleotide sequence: TGCAGTGCAGCGCAGAGACATAATTCACCCCTCCACTTT.

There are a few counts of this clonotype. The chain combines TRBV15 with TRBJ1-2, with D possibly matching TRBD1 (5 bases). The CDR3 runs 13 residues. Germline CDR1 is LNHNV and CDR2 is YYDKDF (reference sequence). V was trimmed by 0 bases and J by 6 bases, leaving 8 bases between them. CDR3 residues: CATSRDGGDGYTF. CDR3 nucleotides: TGTGCCACCAGCAGAGATGGGGGGGATGGCTACACCTTC.

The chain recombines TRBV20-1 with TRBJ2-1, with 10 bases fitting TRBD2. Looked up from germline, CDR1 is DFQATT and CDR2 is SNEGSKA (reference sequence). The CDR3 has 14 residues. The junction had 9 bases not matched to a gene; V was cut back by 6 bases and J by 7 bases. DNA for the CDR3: TGCAGTGCCGGGCCGGGACTAGCGCTAAATGAGCAGTTCTTC. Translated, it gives CSAGPGLALNEQFF.

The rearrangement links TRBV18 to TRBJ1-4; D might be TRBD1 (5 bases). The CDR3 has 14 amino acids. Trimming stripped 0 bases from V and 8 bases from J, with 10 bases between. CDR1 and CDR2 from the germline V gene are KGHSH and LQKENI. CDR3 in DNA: TGTGCCAGCTCACCACCTGGGGGAGAGGAAAAACTGTTTTTT. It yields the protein CASSPPGGEEKLFF.